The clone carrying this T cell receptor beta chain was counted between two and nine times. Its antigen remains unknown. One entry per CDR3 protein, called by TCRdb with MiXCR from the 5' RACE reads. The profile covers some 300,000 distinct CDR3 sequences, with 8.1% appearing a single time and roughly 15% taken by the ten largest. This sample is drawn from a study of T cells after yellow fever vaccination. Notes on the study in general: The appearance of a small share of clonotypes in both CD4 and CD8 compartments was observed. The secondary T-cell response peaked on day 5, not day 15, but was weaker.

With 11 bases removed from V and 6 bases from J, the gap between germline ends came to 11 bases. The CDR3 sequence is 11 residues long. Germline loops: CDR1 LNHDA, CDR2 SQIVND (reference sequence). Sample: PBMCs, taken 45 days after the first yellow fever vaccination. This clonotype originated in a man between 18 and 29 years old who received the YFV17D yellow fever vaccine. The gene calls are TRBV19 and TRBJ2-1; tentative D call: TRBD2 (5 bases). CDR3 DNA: TGTGCCGCCGCCCGGGGCAATGAGCAGTTCTTC. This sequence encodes CAAARGNEQFF.